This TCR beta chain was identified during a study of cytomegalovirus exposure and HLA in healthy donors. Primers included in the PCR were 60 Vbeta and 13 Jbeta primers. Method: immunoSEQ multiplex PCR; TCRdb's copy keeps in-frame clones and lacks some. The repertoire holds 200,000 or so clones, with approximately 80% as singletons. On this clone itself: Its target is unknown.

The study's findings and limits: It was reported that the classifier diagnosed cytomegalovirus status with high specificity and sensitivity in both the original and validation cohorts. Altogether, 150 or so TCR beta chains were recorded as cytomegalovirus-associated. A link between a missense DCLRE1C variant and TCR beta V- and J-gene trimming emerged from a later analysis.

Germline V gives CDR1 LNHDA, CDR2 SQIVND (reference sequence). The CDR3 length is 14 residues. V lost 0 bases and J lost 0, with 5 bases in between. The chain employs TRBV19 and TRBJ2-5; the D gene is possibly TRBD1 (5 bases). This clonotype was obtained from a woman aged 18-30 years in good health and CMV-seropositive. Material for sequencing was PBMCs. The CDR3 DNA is TGTGCCAGTAGTATAGACAGGGACCAAGAGACCCAGTACTTC. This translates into CASSIDRDQETQYF.